Below, 29 T cell receptor beta chains from the same sample are listed, as sequenced in a study of T cells in Graves' hyperthyroidism and ophthalmopathy. Amplified TCR beta CDR3 regions derived from RNA transcripts. When the TCR CDR3 underwent first-round RT-PCR, the HTBI primer set was used. TCRdb re-analysed the multiplex PCR reads in MiXCR, keeping a single row per CDR3 protein. The table has about 300,000 distinct CDR3 sequences, less than 30% seen once; the top ten hold about 30%. Sequencing was carried out using blood. These receptors were obtained from a man between 40 and 49 years old with Graves' hyperthyroidism that later progressed to Graves' ophthalmopathy.

The chain recombines TRBV4-2 with TRBJ1-2; D ambiguous. The V end was cut by 0 bases, the J end by 4 bases, with 12 bases between. CDR1 is LGHNA and CDR2 is YNFKEQ in the germline V gene. This CDR3 comprises 15 residues. CDR3 nucleotide sequence: TGTGCCAGCAGCCAAGATAGAGGGAGGACCTATGGCTACACCTTC. Its protein is CASSQDRGRTYGYTF.

This clonotype came up many times. The chain joins TRBV7-9 to TRBJ1-5; TRBD1 matches 7 bases. V lost 5 bases and J lost 3; bases outside the gene matches: 7. The germline V gene encodes CDR1 SEHNR and CDR2 FQNEAQ (reference sequence). The CDR3 sequence is 15 residues long. CDR3 DNA sequence: TGTGCCAGCAGCGGCTGGACAGGTGACAATCAGCCCCAGCATTTT. Its translation: CASSGWTGDNQPQHF.

This clonotype was recorded at least ten times. V usage is TRBV6-1 and J usage is TRBJ2-5, with D perhaps TRBD2 (5 bases). This CDR3 comprises 14 residues. The ends were cut back, 6 bases at V and 0 bases at J, with 11 bases in the middle. From germline, CDR1 is MNHNS and CDR2 SASEGT. The CDR3 region is CASRTVGNQETQYF. In nucleotides, the CDR3 is TGTGCCAGCAGAACCGTCGGGAACCAAGAGACCCAGTACTTC.

This clonotype was seen repeatedly, ten times or more. A junction boundary mismatches the germline segment, possibly from a read error. The V call is TRBV30, the J call TRBJ2-2; D is unresolved. This CDR3 comprises 11 residues. The germline CDR1 and CDR2 sequences are GTSNPN and SVGIG (reference sequence). CDR3: CASSVTGELFF. CDR3 in DNA: TGTGCCTCGAGTGTTACCGGGGAGCTGTTTTTT.

This clonotype occurred many times. This sequence joins TRBV25-1 and TRBJ2-5; the match to TRBD2 covers 7 bases. The germline CDR1 and CDR2 sequences are MGHDK and SYGVNS. CDR3 length: 14 amino acids. The trim removed 3 bases at V and 5 bases at J, leaving 6 bases unmatched. The CDR3, as DNA: TGTGCCAGCAGTGAGGCGGCCGGGAGGGAGACCCAGTACTTC. It yields the protein CASSEAAGRETQYF.

In this sample, this clonotype turned up many times. This chain connects TRBV10-3 to TRBJ2-7; D might be TRBD1 (5 bases). CDR1 and CDR2 from the germline V gene are ENHRY and SYGVKD. Trimming pared 10 bases from V and 7 bases from J, leaving 17 bases between. The CDR3 sequence is 12 residues long. In nucleotides, the CDR3 is TGTGCCACCTCTTTAGTCCCAGGGGAGCAGTACTTC. As protein: CATSLVPGEQYF.

This clonotype was seen many times. The chain uses TRBV30 and TRBJ2-7; D gene ambiguous. Trimming removed 3 bases at V and 0 bases at J, with 15 bases between. The CDR3 length is 15 residues. The germline V gene encodes CDR1 GTSNPN and CDR2 SVGIG (reference sequence). In nucleotides, the CDR3 is TGTGCCTGGAGCCCCGACACGGGTAGCTCCTACGAGCAGTACTTC. Amino acid sequence: CAWSPDTGSSYEQYF.

This clonotype showed up just once. The chain has TRBV12-3 or TRBV12-4 and TRBJ2-2; D gene ambiguous. The CDR3 is 16 amino acids. V lost 3 bases and J lost 0, with 11 bases in between. CDR3 bases: TGTGCCAGCAGTTTCTCCCAGATTGCGAACACCGGGGAGCTGTTTTTT. Its protein is CASSFSQIANTGELFF.

This clonotype was seen ten or more times. The V and J genes are TRBV7-8 and TRBJ2-2; D may be TRBD1 or TRBD2 (5 bases each). The CDR3 sequence is 12 residues long. Trimming pared 3 bases from V and 6 bases from J, leaving 5 bases between. Germline CDR1 reads SGHVS; CDR2 reads FQNEAQ. CDR3 nucleotide sequence: TGTGCCAGCAGCTTGGGGGCCGGGGAGCTGTTTTTT. It is translated as CASSLGAGELFF.

This clonotype was detected only a few times. The rearrangement joins TRBV7-2 to TRBJ2-7, with a possible D match to TRBD2 (5 bases). The germline V gene has CDR1 SGHTA and CDR2 FQGNSA. CDR3 length: 14 amino acids. Trimming stripped 5 bases from V and 5 bases from J, with 16 bases between. CDR3 nucleotide sequence: TGTGCCAGCAGCCCCACGACCGCCGGGGACGAGCAGTACTTC. This sequence encodes CASSPTTAGDEQYF.

This clonotype was found many times. The J gene is TRBJ1-1, the V gene TRBV11-3; tentatively, D is TRBD1 (5 bases). Germline V gene data show CDR1 as SGHNT and CDR2 as YENEEA. V was shortened by 5 bases and J by 10 bases, with 14 bases between the two germline ends. The CDR3 is made up of 12 amino acids. The CDR3 here is CASSVGAGGAFF. CDR3 DNA sequence: TGTGCCAGCAGCGTCGGGGCCGGAGGAGCTTTCTTT.

This clonotype was seen many times. One junction end does not reproduce the germline sequence, and a read error may be involved. The chain carries TRBV13 and TRBJ2-4, with unresolved D. The germline gives CDR1 PRHDT, CDR2 FYEKMQ (reference sequence). This CDR3 has 12 amino acids. CDR3 residues: CASSLAKNIQYF. In nucleotides, the CDR3 is TGTGCCAGCAGTTTAGCCAAAAACATTCAGTACTTC.

The V gene is TRBV20-1, the J gene TRBJ1-5, with D tentatively TRBD1 (6 bases). CDR1 and CDR2 (germline): DFQATT, SNEGSKA (reference sequence). There are 16 residues in the CDR3. V lost 0 bases to trimming and J lost 4 bases, with 16 bases between them. CDR3 protein: CSARDPTGVENQPQHF. The CDR3 DNA follows: TGCAGTGCTAGAGATCCGACAGGCGTAGAAAATCAGCCCCAGCATTTT.

The genes are TRBV4-1 and TRBJ1-5; D unclear. V gave up 4 bases and J gave up 2 bases, with 9 bases separating them. In germline, CDR1 is MGHRA, CDR2 YSYEKL. This CDR3 is built from 14 residues. The CDR3 region is CASSLPGGNQPQHF. DNA for the CDR3: TGCGCCAGCAGCCTCCCTGGGGGCAATCAGCCCCAGCATTTT.

Many counts were recorded for this clonotype. This chain connects TRBV6-5 to TRBJ2-1; TRBD2 aligns across 13 bases. The CDR3 contains 13 residues. CDR1 and CDR2 (germline): MNHEY, SVGAGI. V gave up 8 bases and J gave up 9 bases; unmatched junction bases: 4. CDR3 sequence reads: CASSTSGRGEQFF. In DNA, the CDR3 is TGTGCCAGCTCAACTAGCGGGAGGGGTGAGCAGTTCTTC.

This clonotype showed up many times. This sequence joins TRBV12-3 or TRBV12-4 and TRBJ2-7; the D call may be TRBD1 or TRBD2 (5 bases each). The CDR3 totals 13 residues. With 6 bases removed from V and 2 bases from J, the gap between germline ends came to 11 bases. The CDR3 sequence: CASRTGLTYEQYF. The CDR3 DNA sequence: TGTGCCAGCAGGACGGGGCTAACCTACGAGCAGTACTTC.

This clonotype was counted at least ten times. This chain connects TRBV11-2 to TRBJ2-6; the D is unclear. CDR3 size: 14 residues. V gave up 1 base and J gave up 3 bases, with 4 bases separating them. Germline V gene sequence: CDR1 SGHAT, CDR2 FQNNGV. This CDR3 is CASSLGVGANVLTF. CDR3 bases: TGTGCCAGCAGCTTAGGGGTTGGGGCCAACGTCCTGACTTTC.

This clonotype came up many times. The rearrangement uses TRBV13 and TRBJ2-7; the D gene is possibly TRBD2 (6 bases). The V gene lost 4 bases and the J gene lost 7 bases, with 14 bases spanning the gap. CDR3 length: 13 residues. Germline assignment: CDR1 PRHDT and CDR2 FYEKMQ (reference sequence). Written as DNA, the CDR3 is TGTGCCAGCAGCTCGGGAGCAGGTCGGGAGCAGTACTTC. This codes for CASSSGAGREQYF.

The chain carries TRBV28 and TRBJ2-7, with TRBD1 matching over 7 bases. Looked up from germline, CDR1 is MDHEN and CDR2 is SYDVKM. Trimming took 9 bases from V and 2 from J; bases not matched to a gene: 10. The CDR3 consists of 14 residues. Here the CDR3 reads CASLAGTVTYEQYF. As DNA, the CDR3 is TGTGCCAGTCTTGCCGGGACAGTAACCTACGAGCAGTACTTC.

This clonotype has ten or more counts. The V gene is TRBV28, the J gene TRBJ2-7; TRBD2 matches at 10 bases. V lost 3 bases, J lost 3 bases, and 2 bases stayed unmatched. Germline V lookup: CDR1 MDHEN, CDR2 SYDVKM. The CDR3 contains 14 residues. The CDR3 loop is CASSFPSGSYEQYF. CDR3 in DNA: TGTGCCAGCAGTTTCCCTAGCGGGAGCTACGAGCAGTACTTC. The full variable domain, in which reference TRBV28 and TRBJ2-7 provide the parts outside the CDR3, is DVKVTQSSRYLVKRTGEKVFLECVQDMDHENMFWYRQDPGLGLRLIYFSYDVKMKEKGDIPEGYSVSREKKERFSLILESASTNQTSMYLCASSFPSGSYEQYFGPGTRLTVT.

The table lists this clonotype with many counts. This chain joins TRBV12-3 or TRBV12-4 and TRBJ1-3; the D gene is possibly TRBD1 (5 bases). The V end was cut by 6 bases, the J end by 0 bases, with 18 bases between. The CDR3 spans 17 residues. This chain's CDR3 is CASSLLLGTSSGNTIYF. CDR3 coding DNA: TGTGCCAGCAGCCTACTCCTGGGGACGAGCTCTGGAAACACCATATATTTT.

The CDR3 loop reads CASSYAPNTGELFF. In nucleotides, the CDR3 is TGTGCCAGCAGTTACGCTCCGAACACCGGGGAGCTGTTTTTT. The genes are TRBV6-5 and TRBJ2-2, with no clear D. With 2 bases removed from V and 0 bases from J, the gap between germline ends came to 4 bases. This CDR3 has 14 residues. Germline CDR1 MNHEY, CDR2 SVGAGI.

This clonotype was observed a few times. V is TRBV6-2 or TRBV6-3 and J is TRBJ1-5; D remains unclear. With 2 bases removed from V and 0 bases from J, the gap between germline ends came to 8 bases. In germline, CDR1 is MNHEY, CDR2 SVGEGT. The CDR3 covers 15 residues. The CDR3: CASSYAGYSNQPQHF. The DNA of the CDR3 is TGTGCCAGCAGTTACGCGGGATATAGCAATCAGCCCCAGCATTTT.

This clonotype has a count of ten or more. The gene calls are TRBV20-1 and TRBJ2-7; the match to TRBD1 covers 10 bases. CDR3 length: 17 residues. Looked up from germline, CDR1 is DFQATT and CDR2 is SNEGSKA (reference sequence). V lost 0 bases, J lost 2 bases, and 10 bases stayed unmatched. CDR3 nucleotide sequence: TGCAGTGCTAGAGATATCCAGGCGGGACAGGGGCCCTACGAGCAGTACTTC. The encoded protein is CSARDIQAGQGPYEQYF.

Ten or more counts support this clonotype. The V call is TRBV15, the J call TRBJ2-7, with D perhaps assigned TRBD1 or TRBD2 (5 bases each). Deletions cut 2 bases from V and 3 bases from J, with 11 bases between. The CDR3 sequence is 14 residues long. CDR1 is LNHNV and CDR2 is YYDKDF in the germline V gene (reference sequence). The CDR3 loop is CATSRIPRGYEQYF. The CDR3 region has the DNA TGTGCCACCAGCAGAATACCGAGGGGCTACGAGCAGTACTTC.

This clonotype occurred a few times. The chain has TRBV7-3 and TRBJ2-2; D is unclear. V was trimmed by 5 bases and J by 0 bases, leaving 19 bases between them. Per the germline V gene, CDR1 is SGHTA and CDR2 is FQGTGA. The CDR3 runs to 18 residues. CDR3 DNA: TGTGCCAGCAGCAGAAGCCCCCCCCGGACCGCGAACACCGGGGAGCTGTTTTTT. Translation: CASSRSPPRTANTGELFF.

This clonotype was seen repeatedly, ten times or more. The genes are TRBV7-9 and TRBJ2-5, with TRBD1 identical over 8 bases. Germline CDR1 reads SEHNR; CDR2 reads FQNEAQ (reference sequence). With 5 bases clipped from V and 2 bases from J, the junction kept 4 bases outside the gene matches. The CDR3 spans 14 residues. CDR3 bases: TGTGCCAGCAGCCCAGGACAGGGTCAAGAGACCCAGTACTTC. It encodes CASSPGQGQETQYF.

The chain carries TRBV6-1 and TRBJ2-7; 11 positions match TRBD1. CDR1 MNHNS and CDR2 SASEGT come from the germline V gene. The CDR3 has 17 amino acids. Trimming at V came to 7 bases and at J to 2 bases, leaving 13 bases not matched to a gene. The CDR3 DNA is TGTGCCAGCAATAGGGGGACAGGGGGGACGCAGACCTACGAGCAGTACTTC. Translating it yields CASNRGTGGTQTYEQYF.

The J gene is TRBJ2-7, the V gene TRBV19, with TRBD2 identical over 8 bases. This CDR3 has 13 residues. V was clipped by 6 bases and J by 3 bases; unmatched bases: 4. Germline loops: CDR1 LNHDA, CDR2 SQIVND (reference sequence). CDR3 bases: TGTGCCAGTAGCCGCGGGAGGATCTACGAGCAGTACTTC. It is translated as CASSRGRIYEQYF.